Listed below are T cell receptor beta chains from one sample, sequenced in a study of blood T cell repertoires in COVID-19. This table comes from immunoSEQ multiplex PCR, and its TCRdb copy is limited to in-frame clones, with some not included. The sample holds tens of thousands of clones, 84% seen once. Sequencing was performed on peripheral blood. The origin of the receptors is a man aged 45-65 years with acute or convalescent COVID-19. Both conserved end residues are part of each CDR3. The D gene is left open where the match is weak. Some rows mark clone size as missing; the rest say once, few, many or name a class of expanded clone.

j_gene: TRBJ1-2; abundance: few; d_gene: .; v_gene: TRBV6-5; CDR3aa: CASSRRGSDGYTF; CDR3nt: TGTGCCAGCAGCCGGAGGGGAAGCGATGGCTACACCTTC
j_gene: TRBJ2-2; abundance: .; d_gene: .; v_gene: TRBV19; CDR3aa: CASSILGSGGELFF; CDR3nt: TGTGCCAGTAGTATACTAGGTTCTGGCGGGGAGCTGTTTTTT
j_gene: TRBJ1-2; abundance: .; d_gene: TRBD1; v_gene: TRBV5-6; CDR3aa: CASSPRTGGSYGYTF; CDR3nt: TGTGCCAGCAGCCCTCGGACAGGGGGCAGCTATGGCTACACCTTC
j_gene: TRBJ2-7; abundance: .; d_gene: TRBD1; v_gene: TRBV7-6; CDR3aa: CASSLVDRAYEQYF; CDR3nt: TGTGCCAGCAGCTTAGTGGACAGGGCCTACGAGCAGTACTTC
j_gene: TRBJ2-1; abundance: .; d_gene: .; v_gene: TRBV19; CDR3aa: CASGQEHTNEQFF; CDR3nt: TGTGCCAGTGGGCAGGAACACACGAATGAGCAGTTCTTC
j_gene: TRBJ1-3; abundance: .; d_gene: .; v_gene: TRBV3-1/TRBV3-2; CDR3aa: CASSQSGTGNTIYF; CDR3nt: TGTGCCAGCAGCCAATCAGGGACTGGAAACACCATATATTTT
j_gene: TRBJ2-1; abundance: .; d_gene: .; v_gene: TRBV6-6; CDR3aa: CASGYGTLHVEQFF; CDR3nt: TGTGCCAGCGGATACGGGACATTACATGTTGAGCAGTTCTTC
j_gene: TRBJ1-3; abundance: .; d_gene: TRBD1; v_gene: TRBV5-6; CDR3aa: CASSPDRGGGGNTIYF; CDR3nt: TGTGCCAGCAGCCCGGACAGGGGAGGTGGTGGAAACACCATATATTTT
j_gene: TRBJ1-6; abundance: .; d_gene: TRBD1; v_gene: TRBV4-2; CDR3aa: CASSQPGQKNSPLHF; CDR3nt: TGTGCCAGCAGCCAACCGGGACAGAAAAATTCACCCCTCCACTTT
j_gene: TRBJ2-2; abundance: .; d_gene: .; v_gene: TRBV30; CDR3aa: CAWSVGVTGGELFF; CDR3nt: TGTGCCTGGAGTGTAGGGGTAACTGGCGGGGAGCTGTTTTTT
j_gene: TRBJ2-3; abundance: .; d_gene: TRBD1; v_gene: TRBV19; CDR3aa: CASSTLPGQGEDTQYF; CDR3nt: TGTGCCAGTAGTACTCTACCGGGACAGGGTGAAGATACGCAGTATTTT
j_gene: TRBJ2-3; abundance: once; d_gene: .; v_gene: TRBV11-2; CDR3aa: CASSLNRGTQYF; CDR3nt: TGTGCCAGCAGCTTAAACCGAGGGACGCAGTATTTT
j_gene: TRBJ2-7; abundance: .; d_gene: .; v_gene: TRBV2; CDR3aa: CASTGQVRDWEQYF; CDR3nt: TGTGCCAGCACCGGACAGGTGAGGGACTGGGAGCAGTACTTC
j_gene: TRBJ2-7; abundance: .; d_gene: TRBD2; v_gene: TRBV7-9; CDR3aa: CASSLALGTSRHEQYF; CDR3nt: TGTGCCAGCAGCTTAGCCTTAGGGACTAGCCGGCACGAGCAGTACTTC
j_gene: TRBJ2-2; abundance: medium-sized; d_gene: .; v_gene: TRBV24-1; CDR3aa: CATSAADSNTGELFF; CDR3nt: TGTGCCACCAGTGCCGCAGACTCGAACACCGGGGAGCTGTTTTTT
j_gene: TRBJ2-7; abundance: .; d_gene: .; v_gene: TRBV28; CDR3aa: CASSPIRGSSYEQYF; CDR3nt: TGTGCCAGCAGCCCTATTCGGGGGAGCTCCTACGAGCAGTACTTC
j_gene: TRBJ1-2; abundance: once; d_gene: TRBD1; v_gene: TRBV2; CDR3aa: CASGGAGTGVHGYTF; CDR3nt: TGTGCCAGCGGAGGGGCCGGGACAGGGGTCCATGGCTACACCTTC
j_gene: TRBJ2-3; abundance: .; d_gene: TRBD2; v_gene: TRBV24-1; CDR3aa: CATSLSGSTDTQYF; CDR3nt: TGTGCCACCAGTCTTAGCGGGAGCACAGATACGCAGTATTTT
j_gene: TRBJ2-1; abundance: .; d_gene: .; v_gene: TRBV24-1; CDR3aa: CATSDSRPGTNEQFF; CDR3nt: TGTGCCACCAGTGACTCCCGGCCCGGGACAAATGAGCAGTTCTTC
j_gene: TRBJ1-5; abundance: .; d_gene: TRBD1; v_gene: TRBV30; CDR3aa: CAWSQGRGRNQPQHF; CDR3nt: TGTGCCTGGAGTCAGGGCAGGGGGCGCAATCAGCCCCAGCATTTT
j_gene: TRBJ2-2; abundance: .; d_gene: TRBD2; v_gene: TRBV29-1; CDR3aa: CSVAGGSGTGELFF; CDR3nt: TGCAGCGTCGCGGGGGGCTCGGGAACCGGGGAGCTGTTTTTT
j_gene: TRBJ2-3; abundance: .; d_gene: .; v_gene: TRBV9; CDR3aa: CASSPPRYPSTDTQYF; CDR3nt: TGTGCCAGCAGCCCACCTAGATACCCTAGCACAGATACGCAGTATTTT
j_gene: TRBJ2-3; abundance: few; d_gene: .; v_gene: TRBV24-1; CDR3aa: CATSPSASRGDTQYF; CDR3nt: TGTGCCACCAGTCCGTCAGCGTCGCGGGGAGATACGCAGTATTTT
j_gene: TRBJ2-1; abundance: .; d_gene: .; v_gene: TRBV6-2/TRBV6-3; CDR3aa: CASSYQGSYNEQFF; CDR3nt: TGTGCCAGCAGTTACCAGGGCTCCTACAATGAGCAGTTCTTC
j_gene: TRBJ1-1; abundance: .; d_gene: .; v_gene: TRBV6-5; CDR3aa: CASTAAGALEAFF; CDR3nt: TGTGCCAGCACTGCCGCAGGGGCCCTTGAAGCTTTCTTT
j_gene: TRBJ1-1; abundance: .; d_gene: TRBD1; v_gene: TRBV4-1; CDR3aa: CASSQGDRVNTEAFF; CDR3nt: TGCGCCAGCAGCCAAGGGGACAGGGTGAACACTGAAGCTTTCTTT
j_gene: TRBJ1-2; abundance: .; d_gene: TRBD1; v_gene: TRBV6-2/TRBV6-3; CDR3aa: CASSRDRGYGYTF; CDR3nt: TGTGCCAGCAGCCGGGACAGGGGCTATGGCTACACCTTC
j_gene: TRBJ1-3; abundance: .; d_gene: TRBD1; v_gene: TRBV7-9; CDR3aa: CASSLAGQGLAGNTIYF; CDR3nt: TGTGCCAGCAGCTTAGCCGGACAGGGCCTCGCTGGAAACACCATATATTTT
j_gene: TRBJ2-1; abundance: .; d_gene: .; v_gene: TRBV6-6; CDR3aa: CASTETRPSSYNEQFF; CDR3nt: TGTGCCAGCACCGAGACTAGGCCTAGCTCCTACAATGAGCAGTTCTTC
j_gene: TRBJ2-5; abundance: .; d_gene: .; v_gene: TRBV18; CDR3aa: CASSPAREETQYF; CDR3nt: TGTGCCAGCTCACCGGCCCGGGAGGAGACCCAGTACTTC
j_gene: TRBJ1-6; abundance: .; d_gene: .; v_gene: TRBV28; CDR3aa: CASSLAQPLHF; CDR3nt: TGTGCCAGCAGTTTGGCTCAACCCCTCCACTTT
j_gene: TRBJ1-1; abundance: .; d_gene: .; v_gene: TRBV28; CDR3aa: CASRSMNTEAFF; CDR3nt: TGTGCCAGCAGGTCCATGAACACTGAAGCTTTCTTT
j_gene: TRBJ1-3; abundance: .; d_gene: TRBD1; v_gene: TRBV6-5; CDR3aa: CASNPTGSGNTIYF; CDR3nt: TGTGCCAGCAACCCGACAGGGTCGGGAAACACCATATATTTT
j_gene: TRBJ2-1; abundance: .; d_gene: .; v_gene: TRBV4-1; CDR3aa: CASSQVESSYNEQFF; CDR3nt: TGCGCCAGCAGCCAAGTGGAGAGCTCCTACAATGAGCAGTTCTTC
j_gene: TRBJ2-5; abundance: .; d_gene: TRBD1; v_gene: TRBV10-1; CDR3aa: CASSEQTGPQETQYF; CDR3nt: TGCGCCAGCAGTGAGCAGACAGGGCCCCAAGAGACCCAGTACTTC
j_gene: TRBJ1-2; abundance: .; d_gene: .; v_gene: TRBV20-1; CDR3aa: CSAPGVYGYTF; CDR3nt: TGCAGTGCTCCGGGTGTCTATGGCTACACCTTC
j_gene: TRBJ2-7; abundance: .; d_gene: .; v_gene: TRBV25-1; CDR3aa: CASSEWTPYEQYF; CDR3nt: TGTGCCAGCAGTGAGTGGACTCCCTACGAGCAGTACTTC
j_gene: TRBJ2-7; abundance: once; d_gene: TRBD2; v_gene: TRBV28; CDR3aa: CASSLRASGRYYEQYF; CDR3nt: TGTGCCAGCAGTTTAAGGGCTAGCGGGCGCTACTACGAGCAGTACTTC
j_gene: TRBJ1-6; abundance: .; d_gene: .; v_gene: TRBV7-8; CDR3aa: CASSLGGRGAYNSPLHF; CDR3nt: TGTGCCAGCAGCTTAGGGGGCAGGGGAGCCTATAATTCACCCCTCCACTTT
j_gene: TRBJ2-2; abundance: few; d_gene: TRBD2; v_gene: TRBV5-4; CDR3aa: CASSLVSGRGTGELFF; CDR3nt: TGTGCCAGCAGCTTGGTTAGCGGGAGAGGCACCGGGGAGCTGTTTTTT
j_gene: TRBJ1-4; abundance: .; d_gene: .; v_gene: TRBV6-5; CDR3aa: CASRTTAGGEKLFF; CDR3nt: TGTGCCAGCAGGACGACAGCGGGCGGTGAAAAACTGTTTTTT
j_gene: TRBJ2-1; abundance: few; d_gene: .; v_gene: TRBV4-2; CDR3aa: CASSQSTYEQFF; CDR3nt: TGTGCCAGCAGCCAGAGTACTTATGAGCAGTTCTTC
j_gene: TRBJ2-7; abundance: .; d_gene: .; v_gene: TRBV4-1; CDR3aa: CASSQEWSVAYEQYF; CDR3nt: TGCGCCAGCAGCCAAGAATGGTCGGTGGCCTACGAGCAGTACTTC
j_gene: TRBJ2-2; abundance: .; d_gene: .; v_gene: TRBV14; CDR3aa: CASSQVRRVGDNGELFF; CDR3nt: TGTGCCAGCAGCCAAGTGCGGAGAGTCGGGGATAACGGGGAGCTGTTTTTT
j_gene: TRBJ1-3; abundance: .; d_gene: .; v_gene: TRBV6-5; CDR3aa: CASSSLWATSGNTIYF; CDR3nt: TGTGCCAGCAGTTCCCTCTGGGCCACCTCTGGAAACACCATATATTTT
j_gene: TRBJ2-7; abundance: .; d_gene: .; v_gene: TRBV6-5; CDR3aa: CASSSSGAGSGEQYF; CDR3nt: TGTGCCAGCAGTTCCTCCGGCGCGGGGTCTGGGGAGCAGTACTTC
j_gene: TRBJ2-3; abundance: .; d_gene: TRBD2; v_gene: TRBV9; CDR3aa: CASSVAGRGTDTQYF; CDR3nt: TGTGCCAGCAGCGTAGCTGGGAGGGGAACAGATACGCAGTATTTT